Below, one T cell receptor (beta chain) is given with its context. Its antigen is still unknown. The data were obtained in a study of shared clonotypes between healthy human individuals. TCRdb keeps only in-frame clones here, not all; method: immunoSEQ multiplex PCR. The sample has about a million clones, 70% to 85% seen once. The CDR3 length is 14 residues. Trimming removed 7 bases from V and 6 bases from J; junction bases left unmatched: 8. Germline CDR1 and CDR2: MNHNS and SASEGT. Findings and limits, study-wide: Only blood was sampled; tissue repertoires likely differ.

This TCR was sampled from a man between 18 and 35 years old in good health. The chain combines TRBV6-1 with TRBJ2-3; 9 bases are a match to TRBD1. The sample taken for sequencing was memory CD4+ T cells sorted from blood. As to subset: CD45RA-negative fraction. Written as DNA, the CDR3 is TGTGCCAGCACCAGGGGGACAGGGTCTGATACGCAGTATTTT. As protein: CASTRGTGSDTQYF.